This T cell receptor beta chain was retrieved from a study of blood T cell repertoires in COVID-19. For the study at large: Sources were T cells, B-cell-depleted T cells, or PBMCs; the material itself was cDNA or gDNA.

CDR1 and CDR2 (germline): LGHNA, YSLEER. CDR3 length: 14 amino acids. Germline trimming cut 1 base from V and 8 bases from J; bases unmatched to any gene: 6. In the authors' workflow: From reference gene primer amplification, estimates of nucleated cell counts were derived. Assay: immunoSEQ multiplex PCR; the TCRdb copy retains only in-frame clones and omits some. Clonal size and the V and J genes are those of that table, whereas D and trimming came from the DNA. Of about 230,000 clones listed, more than 70% were seen once; the top ten hold 2% to 2.5%. The origin of this receptor is a woman aged 40 to 49 with acute COVID-19. The gene calls are TRBV4-3 and TRBJ1-2; 8 bases agree with TRBD1. Sequenced material: PBMCs or T cells enriched from blood (not recorded which). The DNA for the CDR3 is TGCGCCAGCAGCCAAGGGCAGGGGGCCGGCGGCTACACCTTC. Translated, it gives CASSQGQGAGGYTF.